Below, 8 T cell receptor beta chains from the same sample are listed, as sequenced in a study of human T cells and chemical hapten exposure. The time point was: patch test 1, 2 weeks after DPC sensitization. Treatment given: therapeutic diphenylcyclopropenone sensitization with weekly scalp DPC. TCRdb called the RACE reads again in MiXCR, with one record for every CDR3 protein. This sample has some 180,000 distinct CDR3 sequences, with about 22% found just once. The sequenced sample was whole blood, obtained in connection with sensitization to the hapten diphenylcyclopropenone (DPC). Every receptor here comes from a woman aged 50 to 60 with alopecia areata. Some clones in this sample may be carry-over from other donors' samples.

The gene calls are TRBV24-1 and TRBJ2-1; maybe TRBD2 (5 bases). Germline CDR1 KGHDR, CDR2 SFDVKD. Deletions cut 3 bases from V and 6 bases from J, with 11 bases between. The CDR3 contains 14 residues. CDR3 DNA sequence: TGTGCCACCAGTGATGCCCGGGAACCCAATGAGCAGTTCTTC. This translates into CATSDAREPNEQFF.

In DNA, the CDR3 is TGTGCCAGCAGCTTATCCTCCGGGACTAGACAGTTCTTC. Translating it yields CASSLSSGTRQFF. V usage is TRBV7-9 and J usage is TRBJ2-1, with TRBD2 identical over 8 bases. J was trimmed by 13 bases and V by 2 bases; bases with no gene match: 7. The germline gives CDR1 SEHNR, CDR2 FQNEAQ (reference sequence). The CDR3 contains 13 residues.

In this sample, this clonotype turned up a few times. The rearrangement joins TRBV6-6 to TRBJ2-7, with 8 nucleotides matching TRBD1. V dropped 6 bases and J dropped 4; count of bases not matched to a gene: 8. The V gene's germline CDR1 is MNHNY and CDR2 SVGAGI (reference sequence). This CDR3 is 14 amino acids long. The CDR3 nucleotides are TGTGCCAGCAGCCAGGGGGCGAGAAGATACGAGCAGTACTTC. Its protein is CASSQGARRYEQYF.

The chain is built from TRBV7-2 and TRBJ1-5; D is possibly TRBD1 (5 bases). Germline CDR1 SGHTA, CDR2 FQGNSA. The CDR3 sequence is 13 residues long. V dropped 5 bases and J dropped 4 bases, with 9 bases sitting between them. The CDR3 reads CASSRGPNQPQHF. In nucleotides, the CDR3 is TGTGCCAGCAGCCGGGGACCAAATCAGCCCCAGCATTTT. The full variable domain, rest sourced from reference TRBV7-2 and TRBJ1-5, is GAGVSQSPSNKVTEKGKDVELRCDPISGHTALYWYRQSLGQGLEFLIYFQGNSAPDKSGLPSDRFSAERTGGSVSTLTIQRTQQEDSAVYLCASSRGPNQPQHFGDGTRLSIL.

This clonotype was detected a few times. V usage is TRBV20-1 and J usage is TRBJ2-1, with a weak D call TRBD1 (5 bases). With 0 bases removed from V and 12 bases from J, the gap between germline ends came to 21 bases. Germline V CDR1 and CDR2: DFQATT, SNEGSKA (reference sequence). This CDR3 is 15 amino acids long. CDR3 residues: CSARDQWGPKKGQFF. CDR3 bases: TGCAGTGCTAGAGATCAGTGGGGCCCCAAGAAGGGGCAGTTCTTC.

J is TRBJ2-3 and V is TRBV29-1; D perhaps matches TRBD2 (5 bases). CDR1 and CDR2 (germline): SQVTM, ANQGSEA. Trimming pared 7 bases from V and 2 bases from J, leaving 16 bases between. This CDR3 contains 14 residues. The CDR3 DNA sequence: TGCAGCGGGGGAGCAGGAAAAAACACAGATACGCAGTATTTT. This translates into CSGGAGKNTDTQYF.

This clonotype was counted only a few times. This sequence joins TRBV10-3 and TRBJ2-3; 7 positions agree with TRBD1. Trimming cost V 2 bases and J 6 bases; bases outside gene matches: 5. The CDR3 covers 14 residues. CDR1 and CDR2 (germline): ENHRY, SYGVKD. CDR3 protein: CAISEPTRGDTQYF. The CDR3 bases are TGTGCCATCAGTGAGCCTACCAGGGGGGATACGCAGTATTTT.

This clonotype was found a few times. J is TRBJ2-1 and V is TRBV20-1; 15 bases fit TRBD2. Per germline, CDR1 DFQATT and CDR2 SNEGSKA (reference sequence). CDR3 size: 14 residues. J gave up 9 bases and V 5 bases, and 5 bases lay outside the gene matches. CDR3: CSAAGLAGGGEQFF. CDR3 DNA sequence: TGCAGTGCTGCAGGACTAGCGGGAGGGGGTGAGCAGTTCTTC.